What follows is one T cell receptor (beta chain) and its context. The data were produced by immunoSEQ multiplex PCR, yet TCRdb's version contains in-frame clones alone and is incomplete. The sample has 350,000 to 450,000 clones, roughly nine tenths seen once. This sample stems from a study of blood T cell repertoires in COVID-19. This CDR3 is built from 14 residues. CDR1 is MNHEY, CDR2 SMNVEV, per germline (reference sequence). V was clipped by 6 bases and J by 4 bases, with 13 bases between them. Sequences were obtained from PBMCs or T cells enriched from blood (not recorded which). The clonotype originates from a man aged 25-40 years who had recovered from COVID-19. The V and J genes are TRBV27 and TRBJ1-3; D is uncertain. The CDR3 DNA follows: TGTGCCAGCAGCCCTACCGGGAGGGGAAACACCATATATTTT. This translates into CASSPTGRGNTIYF.